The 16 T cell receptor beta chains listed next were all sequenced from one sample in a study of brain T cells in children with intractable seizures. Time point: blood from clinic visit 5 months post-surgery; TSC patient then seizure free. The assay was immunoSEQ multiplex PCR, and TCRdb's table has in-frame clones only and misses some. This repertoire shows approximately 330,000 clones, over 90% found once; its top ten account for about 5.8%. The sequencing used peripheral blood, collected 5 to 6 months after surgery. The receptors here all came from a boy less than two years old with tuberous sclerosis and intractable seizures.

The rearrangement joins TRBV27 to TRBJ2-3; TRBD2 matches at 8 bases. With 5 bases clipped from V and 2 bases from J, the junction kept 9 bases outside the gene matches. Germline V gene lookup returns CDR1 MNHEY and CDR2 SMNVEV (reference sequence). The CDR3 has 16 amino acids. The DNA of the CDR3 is TGTGCCAGCAGTAGGCTAGCGGGTACCCTCACAGATACGCAGTATTTT. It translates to CASSRLAGTLTDTQYF.

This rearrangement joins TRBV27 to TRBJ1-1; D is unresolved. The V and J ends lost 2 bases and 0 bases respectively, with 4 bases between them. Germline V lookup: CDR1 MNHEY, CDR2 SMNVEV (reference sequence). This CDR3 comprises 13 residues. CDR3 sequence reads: CASSLNLNTEAFF. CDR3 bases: TGTGCCAGCAGTTTAAATCTGAACACTGAAGCTTTCTTT.

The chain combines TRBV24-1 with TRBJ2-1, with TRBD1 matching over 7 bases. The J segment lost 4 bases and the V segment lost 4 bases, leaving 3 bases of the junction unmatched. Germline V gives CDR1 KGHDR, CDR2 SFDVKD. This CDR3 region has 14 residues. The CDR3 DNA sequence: TGTGCCACCAGTGACGGACAGGTTTACAATGAGCAGTTCTTC. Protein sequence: CATSDGQVYNEQFF.

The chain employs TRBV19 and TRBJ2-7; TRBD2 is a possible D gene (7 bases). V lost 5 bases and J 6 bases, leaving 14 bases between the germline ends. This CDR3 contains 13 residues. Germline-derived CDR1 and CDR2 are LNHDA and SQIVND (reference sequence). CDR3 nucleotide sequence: TGTGCCAGTAGTCCAAAGGGGGGGCTCGAGCAGTACTTC. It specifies CASSPKGGLEQYF.

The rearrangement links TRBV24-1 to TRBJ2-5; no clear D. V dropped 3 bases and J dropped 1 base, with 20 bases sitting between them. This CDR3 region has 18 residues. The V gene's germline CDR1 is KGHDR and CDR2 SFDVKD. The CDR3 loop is CATSDTPASIFGQETQYF. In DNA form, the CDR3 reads TGTGCCACCAGTGATACCCCGGCGTCTATTTTCGGCCAAGAGACCCAGTACTTC.

CDR3: CATSRDRQSYQETQYF. DNA for the CDR3: TGTGCCACCAGCAGAGATCGTCAGTCGTACCAAGAGACCCAGTACTTC. The chain recombines TRBV15 with TRBJ2-5; D call uncertain. This CDR3 contains 16 residues. The ends were cut back, 0 bases at V and 0 bases at J, with 11 bases in the middle. Germline loops: CDR1 LNHNV, CDR2 YYDKDF (reference sequence).

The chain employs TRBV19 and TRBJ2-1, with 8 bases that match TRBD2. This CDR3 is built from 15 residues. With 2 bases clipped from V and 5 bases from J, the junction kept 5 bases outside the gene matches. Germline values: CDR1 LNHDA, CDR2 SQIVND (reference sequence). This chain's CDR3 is CASSISLAGHNEQFF. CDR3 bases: TGTGCCAGTAGTATAAGTCTAGCGGGCCACAATGAGCAGTTCTTC.

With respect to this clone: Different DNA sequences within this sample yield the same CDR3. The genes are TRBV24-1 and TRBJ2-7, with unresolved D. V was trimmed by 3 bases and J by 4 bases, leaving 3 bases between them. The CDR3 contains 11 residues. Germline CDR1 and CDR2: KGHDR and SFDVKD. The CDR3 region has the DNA TGTGCCACCAGTGATCGTTACGAGCAGTACTTC. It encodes CATSDRYEQYF.

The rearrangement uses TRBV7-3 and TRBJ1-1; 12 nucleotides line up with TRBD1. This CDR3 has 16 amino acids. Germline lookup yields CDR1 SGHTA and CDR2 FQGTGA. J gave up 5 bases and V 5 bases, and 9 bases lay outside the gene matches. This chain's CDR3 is CASSPGTGGGGTEAFF. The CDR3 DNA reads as TGTGCCAGCAGCCCCGGGACAGGGGGCGGAGGAACTGAAGCTTTCTTT.

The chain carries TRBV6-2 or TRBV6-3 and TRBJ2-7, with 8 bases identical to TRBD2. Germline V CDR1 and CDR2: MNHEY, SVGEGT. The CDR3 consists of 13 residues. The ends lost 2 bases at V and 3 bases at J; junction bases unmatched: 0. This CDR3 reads CASSYTSGYEQYF. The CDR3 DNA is TGTGCCAGCAGTTACACTAGCGGCTACGAGCAGTACTTC.

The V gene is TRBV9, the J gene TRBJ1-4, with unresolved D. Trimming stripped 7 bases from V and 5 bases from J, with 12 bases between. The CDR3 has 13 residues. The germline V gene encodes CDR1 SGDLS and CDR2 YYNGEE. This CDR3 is CASAEGSNEKLFF. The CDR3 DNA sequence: TGTGCCAGCGCGGAAGGCTCAAATGAAAAACTGTTTTTT.

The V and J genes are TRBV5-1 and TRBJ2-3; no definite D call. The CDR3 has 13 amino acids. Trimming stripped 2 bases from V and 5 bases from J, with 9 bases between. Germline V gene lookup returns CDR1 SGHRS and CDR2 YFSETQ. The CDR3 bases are TGCGCCAGCAGCTTTAAACTGGGAGATACGCAGTATTTT. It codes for CASSFKLGDTQYF.

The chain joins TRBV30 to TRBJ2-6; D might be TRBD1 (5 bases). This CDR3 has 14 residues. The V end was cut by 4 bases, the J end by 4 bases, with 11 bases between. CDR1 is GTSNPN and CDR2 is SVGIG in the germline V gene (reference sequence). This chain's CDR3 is CAWNPGSGANVLTF. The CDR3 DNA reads TGTGCCTGGAATCCAGGGTCCGGGGCCAACGTCCTGACTTTC.

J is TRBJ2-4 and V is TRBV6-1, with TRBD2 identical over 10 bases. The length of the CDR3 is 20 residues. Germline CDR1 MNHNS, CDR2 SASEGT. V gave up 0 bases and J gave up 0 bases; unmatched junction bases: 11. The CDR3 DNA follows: TGTGCCAGCAGTGAAGCGCTTAGCGGGGGGACGGGGGTAGCCAAAAACATTCAGTACTTC. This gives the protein CASSEALSGGTGVAKNIQYF.

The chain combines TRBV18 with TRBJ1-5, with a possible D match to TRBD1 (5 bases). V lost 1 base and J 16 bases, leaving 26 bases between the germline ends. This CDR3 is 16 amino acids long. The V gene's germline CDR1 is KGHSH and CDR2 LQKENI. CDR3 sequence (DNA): TGTGCCAGCTCACCACTGGGGCAGAGGGAATCATCAGCACGTCATTTT. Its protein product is CASSPLGQRESSARHF.

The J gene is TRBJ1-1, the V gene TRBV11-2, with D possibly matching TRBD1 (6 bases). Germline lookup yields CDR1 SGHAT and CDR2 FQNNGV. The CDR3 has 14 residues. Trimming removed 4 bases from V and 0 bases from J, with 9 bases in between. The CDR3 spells CASSYGQLNTEAFF. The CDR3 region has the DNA TGTGCCAGCAGCTACGGACAGTTGAACACTGAAGCTTTCTTT.